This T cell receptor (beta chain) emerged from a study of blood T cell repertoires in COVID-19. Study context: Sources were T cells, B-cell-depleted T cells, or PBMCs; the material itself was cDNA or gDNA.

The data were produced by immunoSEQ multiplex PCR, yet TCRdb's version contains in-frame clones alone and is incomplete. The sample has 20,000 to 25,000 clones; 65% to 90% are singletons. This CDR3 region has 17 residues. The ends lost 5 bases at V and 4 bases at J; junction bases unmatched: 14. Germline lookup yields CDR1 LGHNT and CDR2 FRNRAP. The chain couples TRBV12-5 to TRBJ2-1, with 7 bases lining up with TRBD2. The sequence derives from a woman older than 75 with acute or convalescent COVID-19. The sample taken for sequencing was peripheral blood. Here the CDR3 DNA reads TGTGCTAGTGGTAGCGGGGTACTAGGAAGGGCGTACAATGAGCAGTTCTTC. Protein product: CASGSGVLGRAYNEQFF.